This T cell receptor beta chain was identified in a study of T cell responses to AZD1222 COVID-19 vaccine. This table comes from immunoSEQ multiplex PCR, and its TCRdb copy is limited to in-frame clones, with some not included. The sample has 130,000 or so clones, over 85% seen once. Study-level points and caveats: Spike-spanning, vaccine-associated CD4 TCRs were dominant at 160-218 and 743-854. The donor group comprised mostly white British people and more females; the analysis possibly underestimated clonal diversity.

Comments on this clone: Its antigen remains unidentified.

Per germline, CDR1 MNHEY and CDR2 SVGEGT. CDR3 length equals 17 residues. The germline V and J ends were trimmed by 0 bases and 0 bases, with 12 bases remaining between them. The gene calls are TRBV6-2 or TRBV6-3 and TRBJ1-5; D gene uncertain. The sequence was obtained from an adult in good health. The input for sequencing was peripheral blood, taken on day 0 of AZD1222 vaccination. CDR3 residues: CASSYSMGENSNQPQHF. The CDR3 DNA sequence: TGTGCCAGCAGTTACTCGATGGGTGAAAATAGCAATCAGCCCCAGCATTTT.